This entry lists 24 T cell receptor beta chains sequenced from one sample in a study of cytomegalovirus exposure and HLA in healthy donors. PCR primers comprised 60 Vbeta and 13 Jbeta primers. Clones were read by immunoSEQ multiplex PCR, and TCRdb kept only the in-frame ones, dropping some. The sample contains under 200,000 clones, less than 90% of which appear only once. What was sequenced was PBMCs. These receptors originate from a man younger than 35 in good health and CMV-seronegative.

This chain connects TRBV6-5 to TRBJ2-5; tentative D call: TRBD1 (6 bases). Deletions cut 6 bases from V and 2 bases from J, with 16 bases between. CDR1 and CDR2 from the germline V gene are MNHEY and SVGAGI. This CDR3 is 15 amino acids long. CDR3 sequence (DNA): TGTGCCAGCAGCATGGGACATAAAACTCAAGAGACCCAGTACTTC. It is translated as CASSMGHKTQETQYF.

This clone was seen more than once but under ten times. The chain employs TRBV4-1 and TRBJ1-2; the D is unclear. This CDR3 region has 14 residues. The germline V and J ends were trimmed by 0 bases and 2 bases, with 7 bases remaining between them. Germline CDR1 and CDR2: MGHRA and YSYEKL. CDR3 residues: CASSQEVGNYGYTF. CDR3 bases: TGCGCCAGCAGCCAAGAGGTGGGCAACTATGGCTACACCTTC.

The chain recombines TRBV5-1 with TRBJ1-1; the D gene is possibly TRBD1 (5 bases). The CDR3 totals 14 residues. V dropped 2 bases and J dropped 5 bases, with 13 bases sitting between them. Per the germline V gene, CDR1 is SGHRS and CDR2 is YFSETQ. The CDR3 is CASSLGGAGTEAFF. The CDR3 nucleotides read TGCGCCAGCAGCTTAGGAGGGGCAGGAACTGAAGCTTTCTTT.

The rearrangement links TRBV14 to TRBJ1-1; D is ambiguous. Germline CDR1 SGHDN, CDR2 FVKESK. Deletions cut 4 bases from V and 6 bases from J, with 12 bases between. This CDR3 region has 13 residues. CDR3 nucleotides: TGTGCCAGCAGCCTCGCGGTGAGAGCTGAAGCTTTCTTT. Protein: CASSLAVRAEAFF.

The rearrangement joins TRBV19 to TRBJ2-6; no clear D gene. Trimming stripped 7 bases from V and 2 bases from J, with 6 bases between. The CDR3 sequence is 13 residues long. Germline CDR1 LNHDA, CDR2 SQIVND (reference sequence). The CDR3 protein is CASTPAGANVLTF. CDR3 bases: TGTGCCAGTACCCCGGCTGGGGCCAACGTCCTGACTTTC.

V and J are TRBV7-9 and TRBJ2-5; 9 nucleotides match TRBD2. V shed 2 bases and J 5 bases; nucleotides not matched to a gene: 15. The CDR3 length is 18 residues. Germline CDR1 is SEHNR and CDR2 is FQNEAQ (reference sequence). The DNA for the CDR3 is TGTGCCAGCAGCTTACCGTGGCGAGTAGCGGGGGACCGGGAGACCCAGTACTTC. Amino acid sequence: CASSLPWRVAGDRETQYF.

This clone was counted once. This chain connects TRBV7-3 to TRBJ2-3, with 8 bases fitting TRBD2. Trimming took 5 bases from V and 4 from J; bases not matched to a gene: 5. This CDR3 has 14 residues. Germline loops: CDR1 SGHTA, CDR2 FQGTGA. CDR3 nucleotides: TGTGCCAGCAGCATAAGCGGGAGTGCAGATACGCAGTATTTT. Translating gives CASSISGSADTQYF.

V is TRBV5-6 and J is TRBJ2-1; maybe TRBD1 (6 bases). The CDR3 has 14 amino acids. Trimming left V 1 base short and J 1 base short, with 6 bases between. Germline V gives CDR1 SGHDT, CDR2 YYEEEE. CDR3 DNA sequence: TGTGCCAGCAGCTTGCAGGGGTCCTACAATGAGCAGTTCTTC. It codes for CASSLQGSYNEQFF.

The genes are TRBV28 and TRBJ1-6; a weak D match, TRBD1 (5 bases). The CDR3 is 13 residues long. Between the trimmed V and J ends, which lost 5 bases and 8 bases, there was a span of 10 bases. Germline V lookup: CDR1 MDHEN, CDR2 SYDVKM. The CDR3 here is CASSLTRDSPLHF. CDR3 in DNA: TGTGCCAGCAGTCTAACCAGGGATTCACCCCTCCACTTT.

For this clone: At one end the junction does not follow the germline gene, possibly because of a read error. The genes are TRBV7-9 and TRBJ1-1; perhaps TRBD1 as D (6 bases). The CDR3 is 11 residues long. Germline V gene data show CDR1 as SEHNR and CDR2 as FQNEAQ (reference sequence). Here the CDR3 reads CSSTGTSEAFF. The CDR3 nucleotides are TGTTCCAGCACAGGGACATCTGAAGCTTTCTTT.

The genes are TRBV4-3 and TRBJ2-1; tentatively, D is TRBD2 (6 bases). Germline V lookup: CDR1 LGHNA, CDR2 YSLEER. Trimming took off 3 bases at V and 4 bases at J, with 10 bases between the two ends. This CDR3 comprises 14 residues. The CDR3 DNA reads TGCGCCAGCAGCCAGGGACGGGGGTACAATGAGCAGTTCTTC. Translation gives CASSQGRGYNEQFF.

V and J are TRBV5-6 and TRBJ1-4; 8 bases are shared with TRBD1. Germline trimming cut 4 bases from V and 16 bases from J; bases unmatched to any gene: 9. The CDR3 runs to 12 residues. The germline V gene has CDR1 SGHDT and CDR2 YYEEEE. The CDR3 here is CASSPDRGKEFF. The DNA of the CDR3 is TGTGCCAGCAGCCCCGACAGGGGCAAGGAGTTTTTT.

In its sample, this clone was seen once. This chain uses TRBV18 with TRBJ2-7; TRBD1 matches at 9 bases. Germline trimming cut 5 bases from V and 4 bases from J; bases unmatched to any gene: 6. Looked up from germline, CDR1 is KGHSH and CDR2 is LQKENI. There are 14 residues in the CDR3. The CDR3 sequence is CASSSTGGGYEQYF. In nucleotides, the CDR3 is TGTGCCAGCTCATCCACAGGGGGCGGGTACGAGCAGTACTTC. The variable domain in full, completed from reference TRBV18 and TRBJ2-7, reads NAGVMQNPRHLVRRRGQEARLRCSPMKGHSHVYWYRQLPEEGLKFMVYLQKENIIDESGMPKERFSAEFPKEGPSILRIQQVVRGDSAAYFCASSSTGGGYEQYFGPGTRLTVT.

The CDR3 DNA follows: TGTGCCAGCTCATCCACAGGGTACAATGAGCAGTTCTTC. It is translated as CASSSTGYNEQFF. This chain connects TRBV18 to TRBJ2-1, with a possible D match to TRBD1 (6 bases). CDR3 length: 13 residues. CDR1 KGHSH and CDR2 LQKENI come from the germline V gene. V shed 5 bases and J shed 4 bases, with 9 bases lying between them.

This rearrangement joins TRBV2 to TRBJ1-5; TRBD1 might be the D (6 bases). V was pared by 11 bases and J by 11 bases, with 19 bases between. The CDR3 is made up of 12 amino acids. Germline CDR1 reads SNHLY; CDR2 reads FYNNEI. The DNA for the CDR3 is TGTGCCTTGGGGGGGGGCGAGGGGGCCCAGCATTTT. As protein: CALGGGEGAQHF. Full variable domain (rest looked up from reference TRBV2 and TRBJ1-5): EPEVTQTPSHQVTQMGQEVILRCVPISNHLYFYWYRQILGQKVEFLVSFYNNEISEKSEIFDDQFSVERPDGSNFTLKIRSTKLEDSAMYFCALGGGEGAQHFGDGTRLSIL.

A single count supports this clone. The chain combines TRBV27 with TRBJ2-2; 12 bases agree with TRBD2. The V gene's germline CDR1 is MNHEY and CDR2 SMNVEV (reference sequence). The CDR3 runs 15 residues. V lost 5 bases and J lost 5; bases outside the gene matches: 3. CDR3 bases: TGTGCCAGCAGTCCACTAGCGGGAGGAACCGGGGAGCTGTTTTTT. Its translation: CASSPLAGGTGELFF.

The gene calls are TRBV6-5 and TRBJ2-1, with TRBD1 matching 9 bases. Trimming removed 2 bases from V and 6 bases from J; junction bases left unmatched: 8. The germline V gene encodes CDR1 MNHEY and CDR2 SVGAGI. There are 16 residues in the CDR3. The CDR3 sequence is CASSYPRDREGNEQFF. CDR3 nucleotides: TGTGCCAGCAGTTACCCCCGGGACAGGGAGGGCAATGAGCAGTTCTTC.

The chain employs TRBV6-1 and TRBJ1-1; D is uncertain. The CDR3 runs 14 residues. Trimming took off 7 bases at V and 5 bases at J, with 17 bases between the two ends. Germline V CDR1 and CDR2: MNHNS, SASEGT. This CDR3 reads CASTLTGGSTEAFF. The CDR3 DNA follows: TGTGCCAGCACCCTTACGGGTGGGTCTACTGAAGCTTTCTTT.

For this clone: Within the sample, other DNA sequences also encode this same CDR3. This chain connects TRBV5-1 to TRBJ1-4; tentative D call: TRBD1 (6 bases). The CDR3 extends over 15 amino acids. Germline V lookup: CDR1 SGHRS, CDR2 YFSETQ. Trimming removed 4 bases from V and 7 bases from J, with 17 bases in between. Written as DNA, the CDR3 is TGCGCCAGCAGCCCCGGTTGGGGGCAGGGTGAAAAACTGTTTTTT. Residues: CASSPGWGQGEKLFF.

The rearrangement joins TRBV28 to TRBJ2-7; tentative D call: TRBD1 (6 bases). The CDR3 length is 18 residues. The germline CDR1 and CDR2 sequences are MDHEN and SYDVKM. V dropped 2 bases and J dropped 1 base, with 21 bases sitting between them. CDR3 region: CASSLSPGEPGTSYEQYF. The DNA of the CDR3 is TGTGCCAGCAGTTTAAGTCCAGGGGAGCCCGGAACTTCCTACGAGCAGTACTTC.

The V and J genes are TRBV6-4 and TRBJ1-2; unclear D gene. This CDR3 comprises 15 residues. CDR1 MRHNA and CDR2 SNTAGT come from the germline V gene. Trimming cost V 0 bases and J 7 bases, with 15 bases left between them. Here the CDR3 reads CASSDSVFSPRGYTF. Here the CDR3 DNA reads TGTGCCAGCAGTGACTCCGTTTTTTCCCCCCGTGGCTACACCTTC.

This clone was counted only a few times. This chain uses TRBV20-1 with TRBJ1-6; D gene ambiguous. This CDR3 contains 11 residues. Per the germline V gene, CDR1 is DFQATT and CDR2 is SNEGSKA (reference sequence). V dropped 7 bases and J dropped 7 bases, with 8 bases sitting between them. For the CDR3, the DNA is TGCAGTGTAGAGGGAAATTCACCCCTCCACTTT. This sequence encodes CSVEGNSPLHF.

This clone appeared a single time. The rearrangement joins TRBV15 to TRBJ1-6, with D unclear. Germline V gene sequence: CDR1 LNHNV, CDR2 YYDKDF (reference sequence). Trimming left V 3 bases short and J 0 bases short, with 9 bases between. This CDR3 contains 16 residues. The CDR3 reads CATSRAAGSYNSPLHF. For the CDR3, the DNA is TGTGCCACCAGCAGGGCGGCCGGCTCCTATAATTCACCCCTCCACTTT.

There are a few counts of this clone. This chain connects TRBV9 to TRBJ1-4; D ambiguous. Germline V gene lookup returns CDR1 SGDLS and CDR2 YYNGEE. CDR3 length equals 15 residues. V lost 0 bases to trimming and J lost 7 bases, with 13 bases between them. The CDR3 reads CASSVGDLLTEKLFF. As DNA, the CDR3 is TGTGCCAGCAGCGTAGGAGACCTACTAACTGAAAAACTGTTTTTT.